This note documents a single T cell receptor beta chain sequence. Its antigen specificity is not known. Base qualities were left out, and no much larger clone turns up one base away. The immunoSEQ Assay, a bias-controlled multiplex PCR, was used to amplify TCRbeta CDR3 regions from genomic DNA. The original methods were these. The number of nucleated cells in each sample was estimated from the amplification of reference gene primers within the assay. To quantify the absolute abundance of each unique TCRbeta CDR3 rearrangement, sequence reads were collapsed and filtered. For each sample, productive Simpson clonality was calculated as the square root of Simpson's diversity index across productive rearrangements. TCRdb limited this immuneACCESS table to in-frame rearrangements with V and J called. A share of clones is missing; checked studies link under half to unresolved V genes, and the rest is unexplained. For V, J and clone size, that table is used; D and trimming come from the DNA. The sample data list approximately 300,000 clones, and approximately 80% of these were observed just once. The ten largest make up about 4% of the sample.

The data belong to a study of blood T cell repertoires in COVID-19 (dated by TCRdb to the early 2020s). Regarding the study in general: The collaborator samples originated in the United States, Italy and Spain and spanned the acute and convalescent phases of COVID-19. The dataset comprised deeply sampled blood TCRbeta repertoires from subjects exposed to, actively infected with, or recovered from COVID-19. HLA class I and class II types, where available, came from metadata supplied by the sample provider rather than from assay-based typing. The repertoires were made available in a free public database intended to serve as a resource for research on the immune response to SARS-CoV-2. Nearly every sample came with metadata listing a de-identified subject ID, COVID-19 status, age in years and sex. The samples were drawn from the first 160 participants of the ongoing ImmuneRACE study and from under 1,500 subjects provided by 6 global collaborators. The material from the prospective study consisted of cDNA or gDNA derived from T cells, B-cell-depleted T cells, or PBMCs.

Including cysteine and phenylalanine, the CDR3 has 15 amino acids. Left in the record is the CDR3 DNA by itself, 45 bases read in frame from the first base. The germline V gene (reference sequence) gives CDR1 as MNHEY and CDR2 as SMNVEV. Between the V and J ends, shortened by 4 bases and 0 bases respectively, the junction contains 9 bases. The collaborating institutions used their own protocols to collect whole blood in K2EDTA tubes. For TCRbeta analysis, collaborator samples were shipped as frozen whole blood, as isolated PBMCs, or as DNA extracted from either sample type. Broader findings and caveats from the paper: Clinical and demographic metadata were provided uncurated, with the amount varying by source and participant.

The TCR was taken from a woman aged 45-59 years with active or convalescent COVID-19. Specimen: peripheral blood. The chain is encoded by TRBV27 joined to TRBJ2-2; tentative D gene TRBD2, with 5 bases matching. The DNA reads TGTGCCAGCAGTTGGGCGGGCTCGAACACCGGGGAGCTGTTTTTT. Its protein reads: CASSWAGSNTGELFF.